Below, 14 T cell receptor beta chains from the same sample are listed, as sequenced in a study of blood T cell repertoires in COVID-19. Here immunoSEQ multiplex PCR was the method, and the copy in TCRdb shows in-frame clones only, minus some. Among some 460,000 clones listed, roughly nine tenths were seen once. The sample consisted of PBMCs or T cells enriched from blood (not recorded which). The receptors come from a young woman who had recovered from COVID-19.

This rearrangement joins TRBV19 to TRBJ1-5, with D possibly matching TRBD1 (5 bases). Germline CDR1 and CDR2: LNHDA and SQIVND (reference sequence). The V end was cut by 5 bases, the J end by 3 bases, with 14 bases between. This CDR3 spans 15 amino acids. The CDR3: CASSPLDSPNQPQHF. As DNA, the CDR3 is TGTGCCAGTAGTCCCCTTGACAGCCCCAATCAGCCCCAGCATTTT.

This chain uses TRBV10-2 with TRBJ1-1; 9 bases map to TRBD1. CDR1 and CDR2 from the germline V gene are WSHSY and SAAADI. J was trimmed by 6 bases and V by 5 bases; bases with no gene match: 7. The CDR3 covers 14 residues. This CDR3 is CASSNSQGAAEAFF. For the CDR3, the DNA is TGCGCCAGCAGTAATTCACAGGGGGCAGCTGAAGCTTTCTTT.

CDR3 region: CASAEGLRQPQHF. CDR3 bases: TGTGCCAGCGCGGAGGGTCTACGACAGCCCCAGCATTTT. The chain links TRBV2 to TRBJ1-5; D ambiguous. The CDR3 has 13 residues. Germline V CDR1 and CDR2: SNHLY, FYNNEI. V was shortened by 8 bases and J by 7 bases, with 15 bases between the two germline ends.

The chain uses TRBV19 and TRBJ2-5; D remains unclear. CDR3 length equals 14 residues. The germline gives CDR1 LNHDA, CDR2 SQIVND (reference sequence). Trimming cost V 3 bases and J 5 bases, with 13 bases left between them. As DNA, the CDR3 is TGTGCCAGTAGTATCTTTGGTCTGAGGGAGACCCAGTACTTC. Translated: CASSIFGLRETQYF.

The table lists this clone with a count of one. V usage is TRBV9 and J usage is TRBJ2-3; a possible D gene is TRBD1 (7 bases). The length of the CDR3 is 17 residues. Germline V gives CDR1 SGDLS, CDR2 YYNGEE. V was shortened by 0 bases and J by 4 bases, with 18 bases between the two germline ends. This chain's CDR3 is CASSVVAGGHAPDTQYF. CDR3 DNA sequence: TGTGCCAGCAGCGTAGTCGCAGGGGGGCATGCCCCAGATACGCAGTATTTT.

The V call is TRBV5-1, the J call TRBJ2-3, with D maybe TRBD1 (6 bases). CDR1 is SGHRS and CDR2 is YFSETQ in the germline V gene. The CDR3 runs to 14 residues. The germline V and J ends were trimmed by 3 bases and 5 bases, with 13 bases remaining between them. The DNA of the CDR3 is TGCGCCAGCAGCTGGGGACAATCTGAAGATACGCAGTATTTT. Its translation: CASSWGQSEDTQYF.

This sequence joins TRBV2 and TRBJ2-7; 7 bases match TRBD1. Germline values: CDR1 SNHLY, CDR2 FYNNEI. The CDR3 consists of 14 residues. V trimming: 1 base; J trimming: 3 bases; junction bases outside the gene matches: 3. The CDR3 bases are TGTGCCAGCAGTGAAGAAGGGGGCAACTACGAGCAGTACTTC. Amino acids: CASSEEGGNYEQYF.

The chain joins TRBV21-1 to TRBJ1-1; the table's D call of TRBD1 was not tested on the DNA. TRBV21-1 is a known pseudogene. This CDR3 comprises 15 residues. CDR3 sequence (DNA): TGTGCCAGCAGCACGACCGGGACACTCCCCGGGGAAGCTTTCTTT. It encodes CASSTTGTLPGEAFF.

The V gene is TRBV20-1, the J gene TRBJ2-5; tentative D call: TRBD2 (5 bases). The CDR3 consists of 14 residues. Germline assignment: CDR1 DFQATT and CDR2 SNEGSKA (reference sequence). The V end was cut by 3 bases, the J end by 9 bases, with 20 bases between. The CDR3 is CSASSLEIYMAQYF. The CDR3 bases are TGCAGTGCTAGTTCACTAGAAATCTATATGGCCCAGTACTTC.

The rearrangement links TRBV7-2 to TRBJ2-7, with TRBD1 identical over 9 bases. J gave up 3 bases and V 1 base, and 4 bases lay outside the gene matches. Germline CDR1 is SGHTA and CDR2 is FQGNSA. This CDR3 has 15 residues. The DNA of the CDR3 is TGTGCCAGCAGCTTAGTGACAGGGGGAAGCTACGAGCAGTACTTC. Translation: CASSLVTGGSYEQYF.

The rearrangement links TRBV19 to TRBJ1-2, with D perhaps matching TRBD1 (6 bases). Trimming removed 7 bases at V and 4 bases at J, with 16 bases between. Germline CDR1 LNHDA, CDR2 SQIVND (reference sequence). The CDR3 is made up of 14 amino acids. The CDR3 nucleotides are TGTGCCAGTACCAACCCAGGGGAGCGCTATGGCTACACCTTC. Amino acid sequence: CASTNPGERYGYTF.

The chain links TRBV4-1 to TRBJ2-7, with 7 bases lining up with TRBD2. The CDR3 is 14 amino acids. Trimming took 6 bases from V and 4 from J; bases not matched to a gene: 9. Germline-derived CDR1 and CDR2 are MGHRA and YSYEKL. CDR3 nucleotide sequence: TGCGCCAGCAGTCACTACGGGGAGGGGTACGAGCAGTACTTC. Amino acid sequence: CASSHYGEGYEQYF.

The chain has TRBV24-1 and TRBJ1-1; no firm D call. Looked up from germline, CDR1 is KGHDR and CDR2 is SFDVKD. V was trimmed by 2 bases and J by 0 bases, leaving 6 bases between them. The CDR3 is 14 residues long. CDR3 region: CATSDSNMNTEAFF. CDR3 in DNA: TGTGCCACCAGTGATTCGAACATGAACACTGAAGCTTTCTTT.

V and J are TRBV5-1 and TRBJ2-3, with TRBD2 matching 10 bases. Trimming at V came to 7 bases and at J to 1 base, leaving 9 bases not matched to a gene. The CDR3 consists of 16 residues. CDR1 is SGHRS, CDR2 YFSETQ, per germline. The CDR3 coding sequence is TGCGCCAGCCCCGGGGGGCTAGCGGGGGGCACAGATACGCAGTATTTT. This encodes CASPGGLAGGTDTQYF.